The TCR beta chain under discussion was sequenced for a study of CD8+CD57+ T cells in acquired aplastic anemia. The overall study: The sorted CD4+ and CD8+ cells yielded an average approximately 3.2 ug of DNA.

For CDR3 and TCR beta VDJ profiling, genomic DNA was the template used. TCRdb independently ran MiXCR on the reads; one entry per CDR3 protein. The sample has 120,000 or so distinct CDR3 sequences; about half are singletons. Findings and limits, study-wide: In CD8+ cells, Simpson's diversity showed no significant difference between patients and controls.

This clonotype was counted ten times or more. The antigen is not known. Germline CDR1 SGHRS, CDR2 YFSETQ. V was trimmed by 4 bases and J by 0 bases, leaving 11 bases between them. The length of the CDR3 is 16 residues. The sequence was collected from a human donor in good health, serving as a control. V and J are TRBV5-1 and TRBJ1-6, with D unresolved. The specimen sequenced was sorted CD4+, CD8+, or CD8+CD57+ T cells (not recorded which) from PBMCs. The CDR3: CASSPDYSSYNSPLHF. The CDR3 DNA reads TGCGCCAGCAGCCCTGATTATAGCTCCTATAATTCACCCCTCCACTTT.